The rows below give T cell receptor beta chains drawn from one sample of a study of T-cell memory formation after mild COVID-19. Via MiXCR, TCRdb re-called the 5' RACE reads, giving one row per CDR3 protein. The sample consists of around 320,000 distinct CDR3 sequences, 28% of them appearing once. Specimen: PBMCs or a T cell subset sorted from them (not recorded which). These receptors were obtained from an adult woman who had mild COVID-19 (a few samples of this study predate the infection). Cell type and time point are not known. Both conserved end residues are part of each CDR3. Each record gives: clone size, D gene, V gene, J gene, CDR3 DNA, CDR3 protein. D genes are given only for firm matches. Clone size is given for some rows only: seen once, a few or many times, or a class if the clone is expanded.

.	TRBD2	TRBV24-1	TRBJ2-1	TGTGCCACCAGTGATCCGGGACTAGCGGAGGAGCAGTTCTTC	CATSDPGLAEEQFF
.	.	TRBV5-1	TRBJ2-3	TGCGCCAGCAGCCCTCAAGGGAGCCCTTGGGGCACGCAGTATTTT	CASSPQGSPWGTQYF
.	.	TRBV7-6	TRBJ2-5	TGTGCCAGCAGCAATCCGGGTTCCGAAGAGACCCAGTACTTC	CASSNPGSEETQYF
.	TRBD2	TRBV7-3	TRBJ2-3	TGTGCCAGCAGCCCCTCCGGGACTACCACAGATACGCAGTATTTT	CASSPSGTTTDTQYF
.	TRBD1	TRBV5-1	TRBJ2-1	TGCGCCAGCAGGGCTTCGGACAGGGGCAATGAGCAGTTCTTC	CASRASDRGNEQFF
.	.	TRBV6-5	TRBJ2-3	TGTGCCAGCAGTTACTTCAGCTCAGATACGCAGTATTTT	CASSYFSSDTQYF
few	.	TRBV25-1	TRBJ2-3	TGTGCCAGCAGTGAGAAGGGTCCAACCACAGATACGCAGTATTTT	CASSEKGPTTDTQYF
.	.	TRBV5-6	TRBJ2-7	TGTGCCAGCAGCTCCATACTAGTTGTGGCTGGGGAGCAGTACTTC	CASSSILVVAGEQYF
few	TRBD2	TRBV7-9	TRBJ2-2	TGTGCCAGCAGCTTGGGACTAGCGGGATGGAACACCGGGGAGCTGTTTTTT	CASSLGLAGWNTGELFF
many	.	TRBV7-2	TRBJ2-7	TGTGCCAGCAGCTTCGTGACGGACTCCTACGAGCAGTACTTC	CASSFVTDSYEQYF
.	.	TRBV5-1	TRBJ2-7	TGCGCCAGCAGCTTAGGGGGTGGGGCCGACGAGCAGTACTTC	CASSLGGGADEQYF
many	.	TRBV5-1	TRBJ1-1	TGCGCCAGCAGCACGCTACCGGGACGGAACACTGAAGCTTTCTTT	CASSTLPGRNTEAFF
.	.	TRBV7-2	TRBJ2-2	TGTGCCAGCAGCTTGTACGAGGCCGGGGAGCTGTTTTTT	CASSLYEAGELFF
.	.	TRBV20-1	TRBJ1-2	TGCAGTGCAACCCCCTTGGATAGAGACTATGGCTACACCTTC	CSATPLDRDYGYTF
few	.	TRBV24-1	TRBJ2-5	TGTGCCACCAGTGAGGACGGCGGTCAAGAGACCCAGTACTTC	CATSEDGGQETQYF
once	TRBD1	TRBV11-3	TRBJ2-1	TGTGCCAGCAGCGCCGGGACAGTAGTCGGCAATGAGCAGTTCTTC	CASSAGTVVGNEQFF
many	.	TRBV7-8	TRBJ1-5	TGTGCCAGCAGCTTAGTAGGCTCTAGCAATCAGCCCCAGCATTTT	CASSLVGSSNQPQHF
few	.	TRBV15	TRBJ2-7	TGTGCCACCAGCAGACCCGGGACATCTTTTGGGGACTACGAGCAGTACTTC	CATSRPGTSFGDYEQYF
few	.	TRBV29-1	TRBJ1-4	TGCAGCGTTGAAGCACCACCACGGGAACAACTGTTTTTT	CSVEAPPREQLFF
.	.	TRBV7-2	TRBJ2-2	TGTGCCAGCAGCTTATTACGAAACCCCGGGGAGCTGTTTTTT	CASSLLRNPGELFF
.	TRBD2	TRBV24-1	TRBJ2-1	TGTGCCACCAGTGATTTTAGCGGGGCCTACAATGAGCAGTTCTTC	CATSDFSGAYNEQFF
.	.	TRBV5-6	TRBJ1-1	TGTGCCAGCAAGCCCGGACAGATGCCTGAAGCTTTCTTT	CASKPGQMPEAFF
few	.	TRBV7-2	TRBJ2-1	TGTGCCAGCAGCTTAGACTTCCTCGACAATGAGCAGTTCTTC	CASSLDFLDNEQFF
.	.	TRBV5-6	TRBJ2-7	TGTGCCAGCAGGTTGGGTAGTGACGAGCAGTACTTC	CASRLGSDEQYF
.	.	TRBV19	TRBJ1-6	TGTGCCAGTAGTATCTCGGGACAAGCGAATTCACCCCTCCACTTT	CASSISGQANSPLHF
.	.	TRBV12-3/TRBV12-4	TRBJ1-5	TGTGCCAGCAGTGGGCAGGGTAATCAGCCCCAGCATTTT	CASSGQGNQPQHF